The rows below give T cell receptor beta chains drawn from one sample of a study of T cells in tumors after PD-1 blockade. The repertoire was sequenced with immunoSEQ multiplex PCR; TCRdb's copy has only in-frame clones and lacks some. Of more than 6,500 clones in the sample, nearly 70% were seen once. The sequencing used tumor tissue, collected after anti-PD-1 treatment. These receptors were taken from a human donor with basal cell carcinoma. Each CDR3 is given without its conserved first and last residue. Each record gives: V gene, J gene, CDR3 length, CDR3 protein.

V: TRBV9
J: TRBJ2-1
length: 14
CDR3: ASSVVGTSGRGEQF

V: TRBV20-1
J: TRBJ1-1
length: 9
CDR3: TLGGHTEAF

V: TRBV5-1
J: TRBJ2-5
length: 10
CDR3: ASSLHQETQY

V: TRBV3-1/TRBV3-2
J: TRBJ2-7
length: 14
CDR3: ASSQYLQGASGEQY

V: TRBV10-3
J: TRBJ2-3
length: 12
CDR3: AISEPGGTDTQY

V: TRBV4-3
J: TRBJ1-1
length: 12
CDR3: ASSQDLENTEAF

V: TRBV7-9
J: TRBJ1-1
length: 10
CDR3: ASSSTGVSAF

V: TRBV5-1
J: TRBJ1-2
length: 12
CDR3: ASRKDRGTPGYT

V: TRBV7-9
J: TRBJ2-1
length: 9
CDR3: AGGTWDEQF

V: TRBV28
J: TRBJ2-1
length: 14
CDR3: ASSLRTSGTYNEQF

V: TRBV11-3
J: TRBJ2-5
length: 14
CDR3: ASSLETKIAKETQY

V: TRBV10-3
J: TRBJ2-1
length: 12
CDR3: ATQASGAGGEQF

V: TRBV15
J: TRBJ1-4
length: 11
CDR3: ATSRTRGEKLF

V: TRBV5-1
J: TRBJ2-3
length: 9
CDR3: ASSLVDTQY

V: TRBV7-3
J: TRBJ2-1
length: 13
CDR3: ASSFTGGARNEQF

V: TRBV3-1/TRBV3-2
J: TRBJ1-3
length: 13
CDR3: ASSQARSSGNTIY

V: TRBV10-2
J: TRBJ2-2
length: 16
CDR3: ASSEQPGTSGSTGELF

V: TRBV7-2
J: TRBJ2-7
length: 14
CDR3: ASSLVRGRGQSEQY

V: TRBV6-2/TRBV6-3
J: TRBJ2-7
length: 11
CDR3: ASSPGWVYEQY

V: TRBV29-1
J: TRBJ2-3
length: 14
CDR3: SVAGSYNLGTDTQY

V: TRBV2
J: TRBJ1-4
length: 13
CDR3: ASRVSDQASEKLF

V: TRBV12-5
J: TRBJ2-3
length: 10
CDR3: ASGQRTDTQY

V: TRBV2
J: TRBJ2-7
length: 12
CDR3: ASSEGVRGYEQY

V: TRBV7-6
J: TRBJ2-7
length: 14
CDR3: ASSSPPGTASYEQY

V: TRBV5-4
J: TRBJ2-2
length: 13
CDR3: ASSTDSPNTGELF

V: TRBV7-9
J: TRBJ2-2
length: 9
CDR3: ASPLGGELF

V: TRBV12-3/TRBV12-4
J: TRBJ1-6
length: 11
CDR3: ASSLEGRSPLH

V: TRBV5-1
J: TRBJ2-7
length: 15
CDR3: ASSLAGDRGRPYEQY

V: TRBV7-3
J: TRBJ2-7
length: 13
CDR3: ASSWLAGGNYEQY

V: TRBV28
J: TRBJ2-7
length: 13
CDR3: ASSLTRDRPYEQY

V: TRBV21-1
J: TRBJ2-7
length: 14
CDR3: ASSKDGGSGSYEQY

V: TRBV15
J: TRBJ1-2
length: 13
CDR3: ATSRTKQGARGYT

V: TRBV7-3
J: TRBJ2-3
length: 14
CDR3: ASSLAPRLGGDTQY

V: TRBV2
J: TRBJ1-6
length: 13
CDR3: ASVKQTSYNSPLH

V: TRBV6-6
J: TRBJ2-1
length: 11
CDR3: ASSRNSGDEQF

V: TRBV19
J: TRBJ1-1
length: 11
CDR3: ASSIDPEDEAF

V: TRBV20-1
J: TRBJ2-3
length: 9
CDR3: SAWGADTQY

V: TRBV27
J: TRBJ2-1
length: 13
CDR3: ASSIRLAGVNEQF

V: TRBV6-5
J: TRBJ2-5
length: 11
CDR3: ASRRTSAETQY

V: TRBV15
J: TRBJ1-2
length: 11
CDR3: ATSDEEGYGYT

V: TRBV30
J: TRBJ1-6
length: 11
CDR3: AWRAVRRSPLH

V: TRBV6-5
J: TRBJ1-2
length: 12
CDR3: ASSPTGSGYGYT

V: TRBV2
J: TRBJ1-3
length: 15
CDR3: ASSEEGGGYSGNTIY

V: TRBV6-1
J: TRBJ2-7
length: 11
CDR3: ASSEWDTNEQY

V: TRBV7-3
J: TRBJ2-2
length: 14
CDR3: ASSLKRAANTGELF

V: TRBV30
J: TRBJ1-1
length: 11
CDR3: AWSESGSTEAF

V: TRBV4-1
J: TRBJ1-2
length: 13
CDR3: ASSHAGELINGYT

V: TRBV27
J: TRBJ2-3
length: 17
CDR3: ASSIGLAGGTWARDTQY

V: TRBV5-1
J: TRBJ2-1
length: 11
CDR3: ASSLGGYNEQF

V: TRBV5-1
J: TRBJ1-2
length: 12
CDR3: ASSVLSGTDGYT

V: TRBV5-4
J: TRBJ1-1
length: 15
CDR3: ASSLDGRPTKNTEAF

V: TRBV7-9
J: TRBJ2-3
length: 15
CDR3: ASSSPITGAQRDTQY